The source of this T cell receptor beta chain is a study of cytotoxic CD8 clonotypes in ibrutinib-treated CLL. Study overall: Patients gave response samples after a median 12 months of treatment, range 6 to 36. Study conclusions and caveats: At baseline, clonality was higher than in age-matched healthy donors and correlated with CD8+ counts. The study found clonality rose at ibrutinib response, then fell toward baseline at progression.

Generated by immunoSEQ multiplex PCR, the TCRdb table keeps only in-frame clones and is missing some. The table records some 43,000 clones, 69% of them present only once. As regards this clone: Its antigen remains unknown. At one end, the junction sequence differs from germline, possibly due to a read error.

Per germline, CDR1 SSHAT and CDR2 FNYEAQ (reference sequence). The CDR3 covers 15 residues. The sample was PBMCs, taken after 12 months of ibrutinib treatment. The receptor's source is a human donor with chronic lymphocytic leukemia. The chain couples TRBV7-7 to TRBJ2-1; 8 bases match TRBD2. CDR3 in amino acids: CASSQSGSSYNEQFF. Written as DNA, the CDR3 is TGTGCTAGCAGCCAAAGCGGGAGCTCCTACAATGAGCAGTTCTTC. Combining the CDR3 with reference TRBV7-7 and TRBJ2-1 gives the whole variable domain GAGVSQSPRYKVTKRGQDVTLRCDPISSHATLYWYQQALGQGPEFLTYFNYEAQPDKSGLPSDRFSAERPEGSISTLTIQRTEQRDSAMYRCASSQSGSSYNEQFFGPGTRLTVL.